One sample yielded the 20 T cell receptor beta chains listed below, sequenced in a study of blood T cell repertoires in COVID-19. Profiling relied on immunoSEQ multiplex PCR, and the TCRdb table lists in-frame clones only, not all of them. The sample has under 150,000 clones; about 86% are singletons. Sequenced sample: peripheral blood. Receptors were obtained from an older woman with acute or convalescent COVID-19.

This clone was found a few times. J is TRBJ1-6 and V is TRBV2; D unresolved. The V and J ends lost 6 bases and 5 bases respectively, with 11 bases between them. Germline CDR1 SNHLY, CDR2 FYNNEI. The CDR3 is 14 amino acids. Here the CDR3 reads CASSLDGNNSPLHF. The CDR3 DNA follows: TGTGCCAGCAGCCTCGACGGGAATAATTCACCCCTCCACTTT.

The CDR3 DNA reads as TGTGCCACCAGCCGGACTAGCGGGAGTCCATTCGTTGAGACCCAGTACTTC. Its protein is CATSRTSGSPFVETQYF. V and J are TRBV15 and TRBJ2-5; 13 bases line up with TRBD2. This CDR3 has 17 amino acids. V was clipped by 5 bases and J by 5 bases; unmatched bases: 11. Germline V gives CDR1 LNHNV, CDR2 YYDKDF (reference sequence).

In this sample, this clone turned up a few times. The rearrangement links TRBV10-1 to TRBJ2-7, with 7 bases that match TRBD2. Trimming removed 6 bases from V and 1 base from J; junction bases left unmatched: 9. The CDR3 has 15 amino acids. Germline-derived CDR1 and CDR2 are WNHNN and SYGVQD (reference sequence). The CDR3 reads CASRGRGCGSYEQYF. CDR3 nucleotides: TGCGCCAGCAGGGGGCGGGGGTGCGGGTCCTACGAGCAGTACTTC.

This clone was picked up a small number of times. The chain employs TRBV10-3 and TRBJ2-7, with D unresolved. Germline V gene data show CDR1 as ENHRY and CDR2 as SYGVKD. There are 14 residues in the CDR3. Trimming left V 0 bases short and J 0 bases short, with 6 bases between. CDR3 coding DNA: TGTGCCATCAGTGAGTCGACTCACTCCTACGAGCAGTACTTC. It encodes CAISESTHSYEQYF.

The chain couples TRBV7-3 to TRBJ2-2; the match to TRBD2 covers 7 bases. V shed 2 bases and J 0 bases; nucleotides not matched to a gene: 3. The CDR3 is 16 residues long. Germline CDR1 is SGHTA and CDR2 is FQGTGA. In DNA, the CDR3 is TGTGCCAGCAGCTTAGACGGGGGGTCGAACACCGGGGAGCTGTTTTTT. It specifies CASSLDGGSNTGELFF.

The J gene is TRBJ2-7, the V gene TRBV20-1; D is possibly TRBD1 (6 bases). From germline, CDR1 is DFQATT and CDR2 SNEGSKA (reference sequence). Deletions cut 3 bases from V and 2 bases from J, with 11 bases between. The CDR3 has 13 amino acids. This chain's CDR3 is CSASDRRAYEQYF. The DNA for the CDR3 is TGCAGTGCTAGTGACAGGCGAGCCTACGAGCAGTACTTC.

The chain uses TRBV30 and TRBJ1-6; 7 positions agree with TRBD1. The V gene end was trimmed by 4 bases and the J gene end by 4 bases; junction bases not matched to a gene: 7. CDR1 and CDR2 (germline): GTSNPN, SVGIG (reference sequence). The CDR3 contains 15 residues. The DNA for the CDR3 is TGTGCCTGGACCGCCGACAGGGTTTATAATTCACCCCTCCACTTT. Translated: CAWTADRVYNSPLHF.

The rearrangement joins TRBV4-1 to TRBJ1-2; possibly TRBD1 for D (6 bases). Trimming pared 2 bases from V and 8 bases from J, leaving 18 bases between. The germline gives CDR1 MGHRA, CDR2 YSYEKL. The CDR3 covers 15 residues. The CDR3 sequence: CASSQLGSGGGGYTF. In nucleotides, the CDR3 is TGCGCCAGCAGCCAACTTGGTAGCGGGGGGGGCGGCTACACCTTC.

Written as DNA, the CDR3 is TGTGCCAGCAGCTTACAAGACACAGAACCCCCTACAGATACGCAGTATTTT. Amino acid sequence: CASSLQDTEPPTDTQYF. The V gene is TRBV11-3, the J gene TRBJ2-3; D is unclear. V shed 2 bases and J shed 3 bases, with 18 bases lying between them. Germline V gene sequence: CDR1 SGHNT, CDR2 YENEEA. The CDR3 totals 17 residues. The entire variable domain, with the rest obtained from reference TRBV11-3 and TRBJ2-3, is as follows: EAGVVQSPRYKIIEKKQPVAFWCNPISGHNTLYWYLQNLGQGPELLIRYENEEAVDDSQLPKDRFSAERLKGVDSTLKIQPAELGDSAVYLCASSLQDTEPPTDTQYFGPGTRLTVL.

This rearrangement joins TRBV6-2 or TRBV6-3 to TRBJ2-1; TRBD2 aligns across 9 bases. Trimming took 2 bases from V and 5 from J; bases not matched to a gene: 7. The CDR3 consists of 16 residues. Germline assignment: CDR1 MNHEY and CDR2 SVGEGT. The CDR3 region has the DNA TGTGCCAGCAGTTACAGTCCTAGCGGGACAGACAATGAGCAGTTCTTC. The encoded protein is CASSYSPSGTDNEQFF.

The V gene is TRBV5-4, the J gene TRBJ2-7; D is undetermined. Trimming left V 2 bases short and J 7 bases short, with 13 bases between. The CDR3 runs to 13 residues. Per the germline V gene, CDR1 is SGHNT and CDR2 is YYREEE (reference sequence). The CDR3 reads CASSFPGSEEQYF. CDR3 sequence (DNA): TGTGCCAGCAGCTTTCCCGGATCGGAGGAGCAGTACTTC.

The CDR3 reads CASSRTGTSGTQETQYF. CDR3 in DNA: TGCGCCAGCAGCAGGACTGGGACTAGCGGCACCCAAGAGACCCAGTACTTC. This chain uses TRBV5-1 with TRBJ2-5, with 11 bases lining up with TRBD2. After removal of 4 bases from V and 1 base from J, the junction contained 9 bases not matched to a gene. This CDR3 is 17 amino acids long. Germline V CDR1 and CDR2: SGHRS, YFSETQ.

This chain connects TRBV5-1 to TRBJ1-4; a possible D gene is TRBD1 (6 bases). CDR1 and CDR2 from the germline V gene are SGHRS and YFSETQ. Between the trimmed V and J ends, which lost 2 bases and 6 bases, there was a span of 14 bases. CDR3 size: 15 residues. This chain's CDR3 is CASSLSGTMDEKLFF. CDR3 DNA: TGCGCCAGCAGCTTATCTGGGACAATGGATGAAAAACTGTTTTTT.

Written as DNA, the CDR3 is TGTGCCACCAGACCAGACAGGACGGCTTATGGCTACACCTTC. Translation gives CATRPDRTAYGYTF. This chain uses TRBV15 with TRBJ1-2; tentative D call: TRBD1 (6 bases). Trimming cost V 6 bases and J 5 bases, with 16 bases left between them. This CDR3 comprises 14 residues. CDR1 and CDR2 from the germline V gene are LNHNV and YYDKDF (reference sequence).

This clone was recorded once. A junction boundary mismatches the germline segment, possibly from a read error. V and J are TRBV29-1 and TRBJ1-2, with a tentative D call TRBD1 (6 bases). CDR1 is SQVTM, CDR2 ANQGSEA, per germline. This CDR3 region has 13 residues. Written as DNA, the CDR3 is TGCAGCGTCGAAGGGGGAGCTAACTATGGCTACACCTTC. This sequence encodes CSVEGGANYGYTF.

The genes are TRBV7-9 and TRBJ1-6; D is unresolved. The germline V gene encodes CDR1 SEHNR and CDR2 FQNEAQ (reference sequence). V was shortened by 10 bases and J by 6 bases, with 19 bases between the two germline ends. This CDR3 is built from 15 residues. The CDR3 spells CATPSSGSVNSPLHF. CDR3 bases: TGTGCCACCCCATCGTCCGGGTCCGTTAATTCACCCCTCCACTTT. The full variable domain, in which reference TRBV7-9 and TRBJ1-6 provide the parts outside the CDR3, is DTGVSQNPRHKITKRGQNVTFRCDPISEHNRLYWYRQTLGQGPEFLTYFQNEAQLEKSRLLSDRFSAERPKGSFSTLEIQRTEQGDSAMYLCATPSSGSVNSPLHFGNGTRLTVT.

This clone was detected a few times. The chain uses TRBV18 and TRBJ2-3, with TRBD2 matching 13 bases. This CDR3 is 16 amino acids long. Germline values: CDR1 KGHSH, CDR2 LQKENI. The junction had 3 bases not matched to a gene; V was cut back by 4 bases and J by 2 bases. The CDR3 bases are TGTGCCAGCTCACAGACTAGCGGGAGGACCACAGATACGCAGTATTTT. Its translation is CASSQTSGRTTDTQYF.

The V call is TRBV20-1, the J call TRBJ2-1, with D maybe TRBD2 (5 bases). The V gene lost 6 bases and the J gene lost 15 bases, with 18 bases spanning the gap. CDR3 size: 11 residues. The germline V gene has CDR1 DFQATT and CDR2 SNEGSKA (reference sequence). In DNA, the CDR3 is TGCAGTGCAGGAGAAACTAGTAATCGGTTCTTC. This sequence encodes CSAGETSNRFF.

In the case of this clone: One end of the junction does not line up with germline, which may come from a read error. The chain employs TRBV11-3 and TRBJ1-1; D is unclear. Germline CDR1 SGHNT, CDR2 YENEEA. This CDR3 region has 14 residues. In DNA, the CDR3 is TGTGCCAGCAGCTTAGATTCAGGCGGAGCGGAGAGGTTTTTT. Translating it yields CASSLDSGGAERFF.

V usage is TRBV20-1 and J usage is TRBJ1-1, with 8 bases that match TRBD1. Germline lookup yields CDR1 DFQATT and CDR2 SNEGSKA (reference sequence). This CDR3 spans 11 amino acids. Trimming removed 3 bases from V and 10 bases from J; junction bases left unmatched: 4. This CDR3 is CSASQGASAFF. CDR3 bases: TGCAGTGCTAGCCAGGGGGCATCAGCTTTCTTT.